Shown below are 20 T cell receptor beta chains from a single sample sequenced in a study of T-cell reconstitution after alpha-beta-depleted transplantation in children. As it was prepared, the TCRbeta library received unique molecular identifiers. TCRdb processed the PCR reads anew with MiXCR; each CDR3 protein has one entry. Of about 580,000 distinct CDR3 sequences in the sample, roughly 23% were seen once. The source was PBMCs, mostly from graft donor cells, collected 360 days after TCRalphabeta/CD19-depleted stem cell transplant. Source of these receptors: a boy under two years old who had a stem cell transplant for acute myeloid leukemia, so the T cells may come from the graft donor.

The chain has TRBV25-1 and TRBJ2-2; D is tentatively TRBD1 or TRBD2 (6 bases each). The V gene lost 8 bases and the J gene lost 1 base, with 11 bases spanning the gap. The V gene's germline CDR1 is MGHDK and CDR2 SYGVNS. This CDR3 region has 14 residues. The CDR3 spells CASDGGQNTGELFF. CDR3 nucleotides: TGTGCCAGCGACGGGGGACAGAACACCGGGGAGCTGTTTTTT.

CDR3 DNA: TGCAGTGTAAGGGCCCCCCCCTCCTACGAGCAGTACTTC. This encodes CSVRAPPSYEQYF. The rearrangement links TRBV20-1 to TRBJ2-7; D is ambiguous. This CDR3 is 13 amino acids long. V was shortened by 7 bases and J by 0 bases, with 13 bases between the two germline ends. The germline V gene encodes CDR1 DFQATT and CDR2 SNEGSKA (reference sequence).

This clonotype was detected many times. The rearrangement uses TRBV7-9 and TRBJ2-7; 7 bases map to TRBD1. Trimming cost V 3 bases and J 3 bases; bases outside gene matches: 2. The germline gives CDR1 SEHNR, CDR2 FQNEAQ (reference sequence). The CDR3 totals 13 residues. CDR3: CASSLGQHYEQYV. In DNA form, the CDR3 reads TGTGCCAGCAGCTTGGGACAGCACTACGAGCAGTACGTC.

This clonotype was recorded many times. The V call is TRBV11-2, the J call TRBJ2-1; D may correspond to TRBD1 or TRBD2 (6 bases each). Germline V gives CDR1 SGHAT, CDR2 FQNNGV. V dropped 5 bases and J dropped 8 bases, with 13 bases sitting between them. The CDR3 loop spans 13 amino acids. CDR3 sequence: CASSPPGADEQFF. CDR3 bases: TGTGCCAGCAGCCCCCCGGGGGCGGATGAGCAGTTCTTC.

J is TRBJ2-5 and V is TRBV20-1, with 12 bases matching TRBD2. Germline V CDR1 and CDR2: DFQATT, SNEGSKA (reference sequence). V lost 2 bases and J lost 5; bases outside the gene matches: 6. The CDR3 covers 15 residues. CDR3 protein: CSARSSGGARETQYF. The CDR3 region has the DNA TGCAGTGCTAGATCTAGCGGGGGGGCCAGGGAGACCCAGTACTTC.

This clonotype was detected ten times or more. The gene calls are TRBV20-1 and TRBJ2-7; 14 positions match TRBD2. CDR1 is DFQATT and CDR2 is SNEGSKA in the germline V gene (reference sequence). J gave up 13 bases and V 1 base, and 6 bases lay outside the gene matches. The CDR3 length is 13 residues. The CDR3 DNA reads TGCAGTGCTAGAGGACTAGCGGGGGGGGCGGGATACTTC. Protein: CSARGLAGGAGYF.

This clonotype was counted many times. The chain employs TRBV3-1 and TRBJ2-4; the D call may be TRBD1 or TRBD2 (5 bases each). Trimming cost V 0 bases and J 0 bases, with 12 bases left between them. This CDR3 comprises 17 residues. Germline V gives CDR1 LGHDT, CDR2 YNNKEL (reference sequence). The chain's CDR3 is CASSQEPGPIAKNIQYF. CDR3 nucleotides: TGTGCCAGCAGCCAAGAGCCGGGACCTATAGCCAAAAACATTCAGTACTTC.

DNA of the CDR3: TGTGCCAGCAGTTTAGCGCGAAACAGAAAATCCTACGAGCAGTACTTC. Protein sequence: CASSLARNRKSYEQYF. The chain carries TRBV12-3 or TRBV12-4 and TRBJ2-7; D gene unclear. Trimming shortened V by 0 bases and J by 1 base, and 13 bases separated the two germline ends. The CDR3 sequence is 16 residues long.

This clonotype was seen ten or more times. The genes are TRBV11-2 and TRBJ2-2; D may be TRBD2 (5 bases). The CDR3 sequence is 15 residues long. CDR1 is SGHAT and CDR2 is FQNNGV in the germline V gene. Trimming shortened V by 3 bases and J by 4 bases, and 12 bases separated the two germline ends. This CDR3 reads CASSFQNSVTGELFF. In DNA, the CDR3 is TGTGCCAGCAGCTTTCAGAATAGCGTCACCGGGGAGCTGTTTTTT.

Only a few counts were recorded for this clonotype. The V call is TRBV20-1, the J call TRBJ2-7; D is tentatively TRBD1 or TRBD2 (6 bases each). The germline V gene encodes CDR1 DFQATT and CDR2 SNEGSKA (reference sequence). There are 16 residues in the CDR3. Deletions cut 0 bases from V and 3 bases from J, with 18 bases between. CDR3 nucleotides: TGCAGTGCTAGAGACCCGTTGACAGGACTATTCTACGAGCAGTACGTC. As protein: CSARDPLTGLFYEQYV.

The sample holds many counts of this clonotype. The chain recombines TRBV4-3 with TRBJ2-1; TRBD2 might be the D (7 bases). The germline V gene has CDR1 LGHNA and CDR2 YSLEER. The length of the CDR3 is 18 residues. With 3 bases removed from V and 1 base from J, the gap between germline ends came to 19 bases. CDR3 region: CASSQGVGGPGSYNEQFF. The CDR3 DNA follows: TGCGCCAGCAGCCAGGGGGTCGGGGGGCCGGGGTCCTACAATGAGCAGTTCTTC.

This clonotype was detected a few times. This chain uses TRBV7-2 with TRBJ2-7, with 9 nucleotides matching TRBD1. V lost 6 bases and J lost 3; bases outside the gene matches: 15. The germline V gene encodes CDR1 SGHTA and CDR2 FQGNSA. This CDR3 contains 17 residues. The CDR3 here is CASSYRRGQGMVYEQYF. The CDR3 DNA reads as TGTGCCAGCAGTTATCGAAGGGGACAGGGTATGGTCTACGAGCAGTACTTC.

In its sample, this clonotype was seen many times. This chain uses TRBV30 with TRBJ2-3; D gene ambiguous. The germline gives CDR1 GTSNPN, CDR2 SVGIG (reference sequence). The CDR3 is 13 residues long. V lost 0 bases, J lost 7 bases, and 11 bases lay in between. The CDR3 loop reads CAWSVAGAHTQYF. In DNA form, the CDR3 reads TGTGCCTGGAGTGTGGCCGGCGCCCATACGCAGTATTTT.

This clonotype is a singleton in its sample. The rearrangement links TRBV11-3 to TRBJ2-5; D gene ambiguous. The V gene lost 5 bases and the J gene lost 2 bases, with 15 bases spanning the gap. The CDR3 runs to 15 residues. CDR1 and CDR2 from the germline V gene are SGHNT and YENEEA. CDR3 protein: CASSPRRQEQETQYF. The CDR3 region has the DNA TGTGCCAGCAGCCCCCGACGACAAGAGCAAGAGACCCAGTACTTC.

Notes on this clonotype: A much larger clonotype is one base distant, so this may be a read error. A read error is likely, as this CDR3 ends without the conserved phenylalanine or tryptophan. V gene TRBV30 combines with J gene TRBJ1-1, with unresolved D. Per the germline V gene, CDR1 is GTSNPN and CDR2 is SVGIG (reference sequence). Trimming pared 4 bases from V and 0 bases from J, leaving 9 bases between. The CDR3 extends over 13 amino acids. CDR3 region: CAWNPQLNTEAFC. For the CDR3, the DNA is TGTGCCTGGAATCCCCAGCTGAACACTGAAGCTTTCTGT.

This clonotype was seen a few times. The CDR3 sequence: CASSDGWGGGYTF. For the CDR3, the DNA is TGTGCCAGCAGCGACGGATGGGGGGGCGGCTACACCTTC. The chain joins TRBV27 to TRBJ1-2; a weak D match, TRBD1 (6 bases). The CDR3 loop spans 13 amino acids. The ends were cut back, 6 bases at V and 8 bases at J, with 16 bases in the middle. CDR1 and CDR2 from the germline V gene are MNHEY and SMNVEV (reference sequence).

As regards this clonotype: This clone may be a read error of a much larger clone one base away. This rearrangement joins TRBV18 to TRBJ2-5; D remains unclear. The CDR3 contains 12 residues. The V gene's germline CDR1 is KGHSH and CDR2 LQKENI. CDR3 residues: CASSQTQETRYF. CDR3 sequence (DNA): TGTGCCAGCTCACAGACACAAGAGACCCGGTACTTC. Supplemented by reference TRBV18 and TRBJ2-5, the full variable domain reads NAGVMQNPRHLVRRRGQEARLRCSPMKGHSHVYWYRQLPEEGLKFMVYLQKENIIDESGMPKERFSAEFPKEGPSILRIQQVVRGDSAAYFCASSQTQETRYFGPGTRLLVL.

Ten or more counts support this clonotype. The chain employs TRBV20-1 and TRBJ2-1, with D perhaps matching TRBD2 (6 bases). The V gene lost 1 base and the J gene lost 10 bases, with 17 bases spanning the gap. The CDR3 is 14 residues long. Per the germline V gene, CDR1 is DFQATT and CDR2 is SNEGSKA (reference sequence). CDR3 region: CSARANGGPNEQFF. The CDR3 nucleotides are TGCAGTGCTAGAGCTAACGGGGGACCCAACGAGCAGTTCTTC.

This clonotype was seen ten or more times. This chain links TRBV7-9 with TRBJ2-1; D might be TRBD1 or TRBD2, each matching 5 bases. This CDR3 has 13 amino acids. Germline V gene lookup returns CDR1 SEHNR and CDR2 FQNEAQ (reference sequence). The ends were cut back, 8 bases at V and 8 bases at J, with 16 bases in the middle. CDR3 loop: CASLLGGKDEQFF. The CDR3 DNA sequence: TGTGCCAGCCTTCTTGGGGGTAAAGATGAGCAGTTCTTC.

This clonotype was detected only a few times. The CDR3 coding sequence is TGTGCCACCAGTGACGAAGCGGGGGGGCGTTTCCCCCATCTGAATGAGCAGTTCTTC. Protein sequence: CATSDEAGGRFPHLNEQFF. This chain connects TRBV24-1 to TRBJ2-1; TRBD2 agrees at 10 bases. The CDR3 extends over 19 amino acids. After removal of 4 bases from V and 7 bases from J, the junction contained 18 bases not matched to a gene. Germline V gives CDR1 KGHDR, CDR2 SFDVKD.